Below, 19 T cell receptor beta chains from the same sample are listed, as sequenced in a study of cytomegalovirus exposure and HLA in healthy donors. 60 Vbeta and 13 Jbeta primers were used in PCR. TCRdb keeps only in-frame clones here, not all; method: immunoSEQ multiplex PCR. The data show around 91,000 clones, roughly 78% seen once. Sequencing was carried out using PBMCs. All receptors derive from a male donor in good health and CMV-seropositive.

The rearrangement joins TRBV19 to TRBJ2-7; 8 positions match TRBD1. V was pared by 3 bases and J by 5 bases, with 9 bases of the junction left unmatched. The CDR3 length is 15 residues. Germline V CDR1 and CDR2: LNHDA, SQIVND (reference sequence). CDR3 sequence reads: CASSMGRDRSHEQYF. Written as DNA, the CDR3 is TGTGCCAGTAGTATGGGACGGGACAGGTCCCACGAGCAGTACTTC.

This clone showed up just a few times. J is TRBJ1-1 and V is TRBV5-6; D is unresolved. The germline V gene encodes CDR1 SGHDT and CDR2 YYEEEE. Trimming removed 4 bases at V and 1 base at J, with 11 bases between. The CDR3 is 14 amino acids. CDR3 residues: CASSTPGRNTEAFF. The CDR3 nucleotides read TGTGCCAGCAGCACCCCCGGGAGGAACACTGAAGCTTTCTTT.

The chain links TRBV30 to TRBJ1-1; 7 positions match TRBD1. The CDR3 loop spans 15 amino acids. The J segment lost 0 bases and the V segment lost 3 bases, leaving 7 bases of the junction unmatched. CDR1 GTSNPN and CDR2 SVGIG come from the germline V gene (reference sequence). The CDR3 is CAWRRTGGMNTEAFF. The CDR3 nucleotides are TGTGCCTGGAGAAGGACAGGAGGCATGAACACTGAAGCTTTCTTT.

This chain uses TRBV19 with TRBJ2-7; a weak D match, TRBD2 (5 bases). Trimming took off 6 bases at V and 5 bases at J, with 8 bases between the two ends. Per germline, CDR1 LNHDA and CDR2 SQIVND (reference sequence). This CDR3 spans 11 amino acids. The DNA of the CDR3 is TGTGCCAGTAGGATGAGGGACGAGCAGTACTTC. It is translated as CASRMRDEQYF.

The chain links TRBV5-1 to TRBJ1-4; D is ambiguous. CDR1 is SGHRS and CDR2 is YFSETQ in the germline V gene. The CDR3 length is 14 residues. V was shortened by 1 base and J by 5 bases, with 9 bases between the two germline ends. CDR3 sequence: CASSLFSGNEKLFF. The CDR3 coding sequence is TGCGCCAGCAGCTTGTTCTCGGGGAATGAAAAACTGTTTTTT.

The CDR3 sequence: CATQGQGTTTQYF. CDR3 nucleotides: TGTGCCACGCAGGGGCAGGGTACAACTACGCAGTATTTT. This rearrangement joins TRBV28 to TRBJ2-3; D possibly corresponds to TRBD1 (6 bases). This CDR3 contains 13 residues. Germline-derived CDR1 and CDR2 are MDHEN and SYDVKM. The V end was cut by 10 bases, the J end by 8 bases, with 19 bases between. Full variable domain (remainder filled in from reference TRBV28 and TRBJ2-3): DVKVTQSSRYLVKRTGEKVFLECVQDMDHENMFWYRQDPGLGLRLIYFSYDVKMKEKGDIPEGYSVSREKKERFSLILESASTNQTSMYLCATQGQGTTTQYFGPGTRLTVL.

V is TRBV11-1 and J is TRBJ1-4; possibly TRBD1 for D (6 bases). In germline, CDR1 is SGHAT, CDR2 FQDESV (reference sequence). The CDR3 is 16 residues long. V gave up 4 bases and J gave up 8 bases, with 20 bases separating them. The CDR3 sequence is CASSSTATGRGEKLFF. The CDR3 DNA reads TGTGCCAGCAGCTCGACGGCAACAGGGAGAGGGGAAAAACTGTTTTTT.

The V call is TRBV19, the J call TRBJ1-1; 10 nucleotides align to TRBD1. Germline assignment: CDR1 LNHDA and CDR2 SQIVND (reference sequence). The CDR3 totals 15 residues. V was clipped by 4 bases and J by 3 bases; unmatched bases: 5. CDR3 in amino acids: CASSRDRGADTEAFF. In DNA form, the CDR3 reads TGTGCCAGTAGTAGGGACAGGGGTGCGGACACTGAAGCTTTCTTT.

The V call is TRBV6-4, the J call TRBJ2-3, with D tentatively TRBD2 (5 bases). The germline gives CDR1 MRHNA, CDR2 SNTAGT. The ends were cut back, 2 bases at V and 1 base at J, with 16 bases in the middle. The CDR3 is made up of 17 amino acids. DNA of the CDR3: TGTGCCAGCAGTGACGCCCCGGGATCCGGTGGCACAGATACGCAGTATTTT. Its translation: CASSDAPGSGGTDTQYF.

The CDR3 region is CASSLAPGDTQYF. As DNA, the CDR3 is TGCGCCAGCAGCTTGGCCCCGGGAGATACGCAGTATTTT. The chain uses TRBV5-1 and TRBJ2-3; D is ambiguous. The V and J ends lost 0 bases and 5 bases respectively, with 7 bases between them. Germline CDR1 reads SGHRS; CDR2 reads YFSETQ. This CDR3 comprises 13 residues. Full variable domain (rest looked up from reference TRBV5-1 and TRBJ2-3): KAGVTQTPRYLIKTRGQQVTLSCSPISGHRSVSWYQQTPGQGLQFLFEYFSETQRNKGNFPGRFSGRQFSNSRSEMNVSTLELGDSALYLCASSLAPGDTQYFGPGTRLTVL.

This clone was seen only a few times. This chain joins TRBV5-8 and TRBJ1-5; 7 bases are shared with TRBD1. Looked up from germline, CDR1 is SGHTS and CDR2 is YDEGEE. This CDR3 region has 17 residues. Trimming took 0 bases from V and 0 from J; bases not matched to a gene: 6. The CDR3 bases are TGTGCCAGCAGCTTGGCCAGGGGGTGGCTTAGCAATCAGCCCCAGCATTTT. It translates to CASSLARGWLSNQPQHF.

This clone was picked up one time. This CDR3 reads CASSLGGLDSRLYNEQFF. CDR3 nucleotide sequence: TGTGCCAGCAGCTTAGGCGGACTAGATAGTAGACTGTACAATGAGCAGTTCTTC. The V gene is TRBV7-9, the J gene TRBJ2-1; TRBD2 matches 7 bases. The length of the CDR3 is 18 residues. Per germline, CDR1 SEHNR and CDR2 FQNEAQ (reference sequence). J lost 4 bases, V lost 1 base, and 13 bases had no gene match.

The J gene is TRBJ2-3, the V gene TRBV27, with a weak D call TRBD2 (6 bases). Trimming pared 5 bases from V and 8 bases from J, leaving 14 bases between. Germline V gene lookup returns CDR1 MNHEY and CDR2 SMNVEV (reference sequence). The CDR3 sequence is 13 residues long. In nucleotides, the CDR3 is TGTGCCAGCAGTGCAGCGGGTCCAGGTACGCAGTATTTT. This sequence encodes CASSAAGPGTQYF.

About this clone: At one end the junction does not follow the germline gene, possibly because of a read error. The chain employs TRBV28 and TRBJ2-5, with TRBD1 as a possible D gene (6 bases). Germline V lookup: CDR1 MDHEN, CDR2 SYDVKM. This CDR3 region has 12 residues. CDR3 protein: CASSNTLTGAHF. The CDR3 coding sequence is TGTGCCAGCAGCAATACTCTGACAGGCGCCCACTTC.

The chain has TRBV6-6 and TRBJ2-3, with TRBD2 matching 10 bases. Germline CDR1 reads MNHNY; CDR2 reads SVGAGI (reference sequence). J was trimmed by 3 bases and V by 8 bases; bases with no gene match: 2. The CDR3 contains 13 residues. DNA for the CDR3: TGTGCCAGCGGACTAGCGGAGACAGATACGCAGTATTTT. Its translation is CASGLAETDTQYF.

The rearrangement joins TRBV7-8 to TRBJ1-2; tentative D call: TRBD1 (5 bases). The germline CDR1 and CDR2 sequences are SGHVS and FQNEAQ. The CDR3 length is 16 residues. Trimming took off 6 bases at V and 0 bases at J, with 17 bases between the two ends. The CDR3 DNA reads TGTGCCAGCAGATCGGACACCGCCCCACCTAACTATGGCTACACCTTC. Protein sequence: CASRSDTAPPNYGYTF. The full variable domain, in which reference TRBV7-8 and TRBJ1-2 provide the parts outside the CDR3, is GAGVSQSPRYKVAKRGQDVALRCDPISGHVSLFWYQQALGQGPEFLTYFQNEAQLDKSGLPSDRFFAERPEGSVSTLKIQRTQQEDSAVYLCASRSDTAPPNYGYTFGSGTRLTVV.

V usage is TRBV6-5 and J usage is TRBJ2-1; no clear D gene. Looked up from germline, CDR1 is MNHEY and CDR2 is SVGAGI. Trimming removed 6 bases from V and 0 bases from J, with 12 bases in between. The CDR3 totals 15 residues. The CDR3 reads CASSPTQSSYNEQFF. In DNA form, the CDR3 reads TGTGCCAGCAGCCCCACACAAAGCTCCTACAATGAGCAGTTCTTC.

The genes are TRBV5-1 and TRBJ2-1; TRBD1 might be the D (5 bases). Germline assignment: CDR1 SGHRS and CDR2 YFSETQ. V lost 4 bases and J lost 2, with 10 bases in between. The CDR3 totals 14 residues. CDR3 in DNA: TGCGCCAGCAGCCCACAGGATGCCTACAATGAGCAGTTCTTC. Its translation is CASSPQDAYNEQFF.

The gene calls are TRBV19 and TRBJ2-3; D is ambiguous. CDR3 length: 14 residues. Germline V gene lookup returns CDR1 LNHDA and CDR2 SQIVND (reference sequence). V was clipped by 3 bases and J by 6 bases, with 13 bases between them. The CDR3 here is CASSIPDKTDTQYF. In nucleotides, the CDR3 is TGTGCCAGTAGTATTCCTGACAAGACGGATACGCAGTATTTT.